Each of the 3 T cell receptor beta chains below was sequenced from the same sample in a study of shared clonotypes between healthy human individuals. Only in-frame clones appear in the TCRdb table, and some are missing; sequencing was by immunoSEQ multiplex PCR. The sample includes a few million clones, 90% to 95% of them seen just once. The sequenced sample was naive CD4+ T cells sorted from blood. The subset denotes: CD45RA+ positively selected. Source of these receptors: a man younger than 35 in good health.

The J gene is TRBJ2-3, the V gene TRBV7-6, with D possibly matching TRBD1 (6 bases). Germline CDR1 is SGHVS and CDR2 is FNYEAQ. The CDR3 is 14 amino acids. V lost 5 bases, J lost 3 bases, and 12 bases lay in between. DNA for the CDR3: TGTGCCAGCAGCCCACAGGGATCTACAGATACGCAGTATTTT. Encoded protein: CASSPQGSTDTQYF.

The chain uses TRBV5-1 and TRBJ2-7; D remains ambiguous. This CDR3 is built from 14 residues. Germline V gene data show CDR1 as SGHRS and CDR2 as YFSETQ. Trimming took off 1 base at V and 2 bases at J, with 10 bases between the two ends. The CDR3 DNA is TGCGCCAGCAGCTTGACGTGGGTTACCTACGAGCAGTACTTC. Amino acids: CASSLTWVTYEQYF.

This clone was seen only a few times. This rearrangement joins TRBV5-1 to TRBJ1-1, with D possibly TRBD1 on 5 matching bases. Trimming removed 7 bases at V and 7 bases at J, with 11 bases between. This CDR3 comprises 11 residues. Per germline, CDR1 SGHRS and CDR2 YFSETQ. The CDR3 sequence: CASRLRGEAFF. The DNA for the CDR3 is TGCGCCAGCCGCCTGAGGGGTGAAGCTTTCTTT.